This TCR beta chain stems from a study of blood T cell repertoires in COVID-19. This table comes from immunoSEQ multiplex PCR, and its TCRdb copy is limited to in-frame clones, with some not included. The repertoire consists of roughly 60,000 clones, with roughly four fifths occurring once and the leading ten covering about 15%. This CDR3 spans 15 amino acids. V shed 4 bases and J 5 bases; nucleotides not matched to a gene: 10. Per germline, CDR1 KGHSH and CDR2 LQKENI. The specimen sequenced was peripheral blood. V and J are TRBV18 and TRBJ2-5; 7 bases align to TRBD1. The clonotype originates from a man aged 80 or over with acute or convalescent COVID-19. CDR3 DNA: TGTGCCAGCTCACGGACAACCGGGACAGTTGAGACCCAGTACTTC. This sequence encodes CASSRTTGTVETQYF. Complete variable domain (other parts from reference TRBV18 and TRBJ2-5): NAGVMQNPRHLVRRRGQEARLRCSPMKGHSHVYWYRQLPEEGLKFMVYLQKENIIDESGMPKERFSAEFPKEGPSILRIQQVVRGDSAAYFCASSRTTGTVETQYFGPGTRLLVL.